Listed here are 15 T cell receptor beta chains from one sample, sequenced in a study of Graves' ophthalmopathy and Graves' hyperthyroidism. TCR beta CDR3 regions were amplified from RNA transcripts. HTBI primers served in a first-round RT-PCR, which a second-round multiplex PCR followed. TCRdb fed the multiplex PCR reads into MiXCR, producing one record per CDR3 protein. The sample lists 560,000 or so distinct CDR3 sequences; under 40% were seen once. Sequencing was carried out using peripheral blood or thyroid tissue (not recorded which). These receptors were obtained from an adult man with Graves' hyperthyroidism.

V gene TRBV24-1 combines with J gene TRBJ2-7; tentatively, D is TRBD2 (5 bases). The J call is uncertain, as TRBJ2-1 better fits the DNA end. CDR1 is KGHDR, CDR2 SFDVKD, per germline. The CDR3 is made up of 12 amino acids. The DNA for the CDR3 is TGTGCCACCGGAGTGACGGGGAATGAGCAGTTCTTC. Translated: CATGVTGNEQFF.

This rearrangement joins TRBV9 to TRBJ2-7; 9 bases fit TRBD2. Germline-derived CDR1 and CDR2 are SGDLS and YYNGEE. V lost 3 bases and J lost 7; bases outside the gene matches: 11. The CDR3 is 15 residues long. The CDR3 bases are TGTGCCAGCAGCGAGGGGACTAGCTATTCCGGGGAGCAGTACTTC. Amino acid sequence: CASSEGTSYSGEQYF.

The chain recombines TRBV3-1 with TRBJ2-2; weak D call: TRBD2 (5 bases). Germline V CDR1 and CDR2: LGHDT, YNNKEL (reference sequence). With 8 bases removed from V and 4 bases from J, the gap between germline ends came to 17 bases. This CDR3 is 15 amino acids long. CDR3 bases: TGTGCCAGCTCACCGAGGGAAGTTGGCACCGGGGAGCTGTTTTTT. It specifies CASSPREVGTGELFF. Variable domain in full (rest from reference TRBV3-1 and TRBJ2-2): DTAVSQTPKYLVTQMGNDKSIKCEQNLGHDTMYWYKQDSKKFLKIMFSYNNKELIINETVPNRFSPKSPDKAHLNLHINSLELGDSAVYFCASSPREVGTGELFFGEGSRLTVL.

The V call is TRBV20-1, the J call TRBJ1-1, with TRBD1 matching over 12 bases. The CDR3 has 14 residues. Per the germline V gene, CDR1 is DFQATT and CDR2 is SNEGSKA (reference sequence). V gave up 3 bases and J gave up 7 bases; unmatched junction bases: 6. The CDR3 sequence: CSARAGTGGLEAFF. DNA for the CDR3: TGCAGTGCTAGGGCAGGGACAGGGGGCCTTGAAGCTTTCTTT.

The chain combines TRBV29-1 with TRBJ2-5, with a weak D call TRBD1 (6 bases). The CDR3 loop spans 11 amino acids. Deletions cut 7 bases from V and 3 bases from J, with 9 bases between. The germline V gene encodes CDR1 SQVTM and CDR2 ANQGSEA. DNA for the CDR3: TGCAGCGCCCACAGGGAAGAGACCCAGTACTTC. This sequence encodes CSAHREETQYF.

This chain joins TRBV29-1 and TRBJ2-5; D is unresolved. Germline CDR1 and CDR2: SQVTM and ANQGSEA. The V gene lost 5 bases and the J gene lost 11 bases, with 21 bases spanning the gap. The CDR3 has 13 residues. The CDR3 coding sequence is TGCAGCGTTTTGGCTTCCACTCACAATGAGCAGTACTTC. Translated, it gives CSVLASTHNEQYF.

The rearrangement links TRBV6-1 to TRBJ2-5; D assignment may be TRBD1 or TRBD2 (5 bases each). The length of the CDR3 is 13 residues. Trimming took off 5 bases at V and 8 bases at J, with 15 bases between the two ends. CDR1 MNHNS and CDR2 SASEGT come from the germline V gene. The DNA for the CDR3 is TGTGCCAGCAGTCCGGGGCCAGACTCTACCCAGTACTTC. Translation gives CASSPGPDSTQYF.

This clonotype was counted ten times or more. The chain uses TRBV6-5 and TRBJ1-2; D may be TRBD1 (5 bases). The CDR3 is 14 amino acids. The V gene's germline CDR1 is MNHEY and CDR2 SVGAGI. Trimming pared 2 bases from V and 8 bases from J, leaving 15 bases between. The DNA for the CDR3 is TGTGCCAGCAGTTACAGTACGGGACTGGGGGGCTACACCTTC. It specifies CASSYSTGLGGYTF.

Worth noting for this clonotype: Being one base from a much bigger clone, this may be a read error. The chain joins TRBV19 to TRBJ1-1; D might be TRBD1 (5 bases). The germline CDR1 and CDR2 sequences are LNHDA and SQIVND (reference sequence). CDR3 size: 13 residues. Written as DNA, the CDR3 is TGTACCAGTACCCCGGGGCAGGGCGGTGAAGCTTTCTTT. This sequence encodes CTSTPGQGGEAFF.

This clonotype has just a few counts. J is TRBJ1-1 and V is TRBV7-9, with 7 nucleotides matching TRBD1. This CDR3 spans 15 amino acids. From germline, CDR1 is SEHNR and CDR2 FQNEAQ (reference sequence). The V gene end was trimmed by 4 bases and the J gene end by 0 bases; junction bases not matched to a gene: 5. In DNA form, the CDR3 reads TGTGCCAGCAGCTCCATCGGGACAGTGAACACTGAAGCTTTCTTT. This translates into CASSSIGTVNTEAFF. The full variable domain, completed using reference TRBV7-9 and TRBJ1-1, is DTGVSQNPRHKITKRGQNVTFRCDPISEHNRLYWYRQTLGQGPEFLTYFQNEAQLEKSRLLSDRFSAERPKGSFSTLEIQRTEQGDSAMYLCASSSIGTVNTEAFFGQGTRLTVV.

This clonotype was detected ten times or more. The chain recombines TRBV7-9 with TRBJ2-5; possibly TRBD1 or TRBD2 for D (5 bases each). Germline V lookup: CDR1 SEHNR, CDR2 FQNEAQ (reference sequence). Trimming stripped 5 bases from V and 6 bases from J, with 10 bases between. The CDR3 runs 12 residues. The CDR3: CASSHGAKTQYF. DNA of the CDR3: TGTGCCAGCAGCCACGGGGCGAAGACCCAGTACTTC.

CDR3 sequence reads: CASSLKAGEKLFF. For the CDR3, the DNA is TGTGCCAGCAGCCTAAAAGCGGGAGAAAAACTGTTTTTT. This chain links TRBV7-2 with TRBJ1-4; D uncertain. The V end lost 5 bases, the J end lost 8 bases, and 12 bases lay between the germline ends. The CDR3 sequence is 13 residues long. Germline CDR1 and CDR2: SGHTA and FQGNSA.

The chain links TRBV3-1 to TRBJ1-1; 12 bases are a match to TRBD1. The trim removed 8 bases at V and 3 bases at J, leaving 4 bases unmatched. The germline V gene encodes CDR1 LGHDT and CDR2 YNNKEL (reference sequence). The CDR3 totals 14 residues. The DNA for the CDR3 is TGTGCCAGCCGGGACAGGGGGCGGGACACTGAAGCTTTCTTT. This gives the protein CASRDRGRDTEAFF.

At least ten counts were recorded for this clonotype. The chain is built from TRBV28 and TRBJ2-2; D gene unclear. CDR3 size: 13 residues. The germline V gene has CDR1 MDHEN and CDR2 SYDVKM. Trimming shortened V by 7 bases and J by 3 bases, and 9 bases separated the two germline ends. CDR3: CASNARYTGELFF. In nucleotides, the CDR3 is TGTGCCAGCAATGCCCGTTACACCGGGGAGCTGTTTTTT.

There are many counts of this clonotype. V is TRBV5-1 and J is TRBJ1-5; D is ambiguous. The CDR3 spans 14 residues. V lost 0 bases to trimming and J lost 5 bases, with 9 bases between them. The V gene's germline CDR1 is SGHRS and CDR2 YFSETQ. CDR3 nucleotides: TGCGCCAGCAGCTTGGTGGGCGGTGATCAGCCCCAGCATTTT. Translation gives CASSLVGGDQPQHF.